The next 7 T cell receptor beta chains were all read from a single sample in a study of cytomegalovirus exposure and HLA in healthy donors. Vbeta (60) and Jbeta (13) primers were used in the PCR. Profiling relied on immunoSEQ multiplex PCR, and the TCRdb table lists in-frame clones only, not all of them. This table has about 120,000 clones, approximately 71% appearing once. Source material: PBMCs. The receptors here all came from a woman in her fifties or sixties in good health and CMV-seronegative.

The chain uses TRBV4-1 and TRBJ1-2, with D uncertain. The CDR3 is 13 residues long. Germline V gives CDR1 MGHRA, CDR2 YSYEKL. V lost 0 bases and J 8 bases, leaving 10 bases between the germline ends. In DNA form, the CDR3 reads TGCGCCAGCAGCCAAGAGCCTGGGAGGGGCTACACCTTC. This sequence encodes CASSQEPGRGYTF.

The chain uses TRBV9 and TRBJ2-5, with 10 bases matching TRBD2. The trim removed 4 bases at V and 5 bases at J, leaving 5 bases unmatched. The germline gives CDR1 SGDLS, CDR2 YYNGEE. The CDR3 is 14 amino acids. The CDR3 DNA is TGTGCCAGCAGCACTAGCGGGGTGGGTGAGACCCAGTACTTC. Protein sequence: CASSTSGVGETQYF.

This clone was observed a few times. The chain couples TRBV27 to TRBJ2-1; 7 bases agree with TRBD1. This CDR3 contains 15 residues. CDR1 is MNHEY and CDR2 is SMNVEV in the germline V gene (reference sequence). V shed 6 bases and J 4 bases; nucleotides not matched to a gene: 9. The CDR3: CASSPDRDQYNEQFF. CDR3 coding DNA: TGTGCCAGCAGCCCCGACAGGGATCAATACAATGAGCAGTTCTTC.

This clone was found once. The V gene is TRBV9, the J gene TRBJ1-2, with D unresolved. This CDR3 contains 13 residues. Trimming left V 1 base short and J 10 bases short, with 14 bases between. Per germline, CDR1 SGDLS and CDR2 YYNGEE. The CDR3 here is CASSVTPALDYTF. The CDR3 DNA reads TGTGCCAGCAGCGTAACCCCTGCCCTAGACTACACCTTC.

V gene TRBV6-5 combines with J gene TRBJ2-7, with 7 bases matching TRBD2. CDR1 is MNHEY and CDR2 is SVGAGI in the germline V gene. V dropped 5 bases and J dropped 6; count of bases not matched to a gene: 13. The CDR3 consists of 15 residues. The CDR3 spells CASSAPRNSGIEQYF. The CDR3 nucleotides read TGTGCCAGCAGTGCCCCACGGAACAGCGGGATCGAGCAGTACTTC.

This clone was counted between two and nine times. CDR3 loop: CSVVGGSFAYNEQFF. The CDR3 DNA is TGCAGCGTTGTCGGCGGGAGCTTCGCCTACAATGAGCAGTTCTTC. This chain uses TRBV29-1 with TRBJ2-1; TRBD2 agrees at 7 bases. The junction had 8 bases not matched to a gene; V was cut back by 4 bases and J by 2 bases. This CDR3 region has 15 residues. CDR1 is SQVTM, CDR2 ANQGSEA, per germline.

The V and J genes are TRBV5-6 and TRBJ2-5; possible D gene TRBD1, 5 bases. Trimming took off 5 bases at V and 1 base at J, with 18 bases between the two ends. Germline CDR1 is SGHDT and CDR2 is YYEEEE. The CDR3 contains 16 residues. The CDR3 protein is CASSTLPGASQETQYF. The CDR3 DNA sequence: TGTGCCAGCAGTACCCTACCTGGGGCTTCCCAAGAGACCCAGTACTTC.